The 19 T cell receptor beta chains presented below share a single source sample, sequenced in a study of identical twins. TCRdb analysed the 5' RACE reads with MiXCR anew, one entry per CDR3 protein. The sample gives about 340,000 distinct CDR3 sequences, about 12% of which show up once; 7.2% is in the top ten. This sample also appeared in a second study, on yellow fever vaccine responses in identical twins.

Sequenced sample: CD8+ T cells sorted from blood. These receptors came from a woman between 18 and 29 years old in good health.

This clonotype has at least ten counts. The chain couples TRBV11-2 to TRBJ2-7; D might be TRBD1 (6 bases). CDR3 length: 17 residues. CDR1 and CDR2 (germline): SGHAT, FQNNGV. Deletions cut 5 bases from V and 1 base from J, with 21 bases between. For the CDR3, the DNA is TGTGCCAGCAGCGCTGGCGTAGTAACAGGGTTTTCCTACGAGCAGTACGTC. Its translation: CASSAGVVTGFSYEQYV.

This clonotype was found a few times. The CDR3 coding sequence is TGTGCCATACTATTTAGCGGGGGCCCCATAGCTAACACCGGGGAGCTGTTTTTT. This codes for CAILFSGGPIANTGELFF. The V call is TRBV7-8, the J call TRBJ2-2; 9 positions match TRBD2. Germline CDR1 and CDR2: SGHVS and FQNEAQ. The ends lost 10 bases at V and 2 bases at J; junction bases unmatched: 17. CDR3 length equals 18 residues.

This clonotype was observed many times. The genes are TRBV7-6 and TRBJ2-1; D might be TRBD1 or TRBD2, each matching 5 bases. CDR1 is SGHVS, CDR2 FNYEAQ, per germline. V gave up 1 base and J gave up 4 bases, with 11 bases separating them. This CDR3 has 15 residues. CDR3 in amino acids: CASSLGGPVYNEQFF. As DNA, the CDR3 is TGTGCCAGCAGCTTAGGGGGACCGGTATACAATGAGCAGTTCTTC.

The chain employs TRBV3-1 and TRBJ2-1; D is perhaps TRBD1 (6 bases). The CDR3 has 16 residues. The V gene's germline CDR1 is LGHDT and CDR2 YNNKEL (reference sequence). Trimming left V 4 bases short and J 2 bases short, with 15 bases between. The CDR3 region is CASSPPEQGTYNEQFF. CDR3 DNA: TGTGCCAGCAGCCCCCCCGAACAGGGAACCTACAATGAGCAGTTCTTC.

V is TRBV20-1 and J is TRBJ1-1; TRBD1 is a possible D gene (5 bases). Trimming shortened V by 0 bases and J by 1 base, and 15 bases separated the two germline ends. CDR1 is DFQATT and CDR2 is SNEGSKA in the germline V gene (reference sequence). This CDR3 spans 16 amino acids. CDR3 sequence reads: CSARDPQGWGNTEAFF. DNA for the CDR3: TGCAGTGCTAGAGATCCCCAGGGATGGGGGAACACTGAAGCTTTCTTT.

This clonotype appeared many times. The rearrangement links TRBV5-1 to TRBJ1-4; tentative D call: TRBD1 (6 bases). CDR1 SGHRS and CDR2 YFSETQ come from the germline V gene. The CDR3 runs to 16 residues. Trimming took 0 bases from V and 4 from J, leaving 13 bases between them. The CDR3 bases are TGCGCCAGCAGCTTGGAATCTGCAGGGGTTAATGAAAAACTGTTTTTT. This translates into CASSLESAGVNEKLFF.

DNA of the CDR3: TGTGCCAGCAGCGAACGGGACAGCCGCTCGGAAAAACTGTTTTTT. This sequence encodes CASSERDSRSEKLFF. The chain couples TRBV5-5 to TRBJ1-4, with TRBD1 matching 7 bases. The CDR3 length is 15 residues. J was trimmed by 8 bases and V by 4 bases; bases with no gene match: 11. Germline lookup yields CDR1 SGHKS and CDR2 YYEKEE (reference sequence).

The chain is built from TRBV5-1 and TRBJ1-4; D is uncertain. Germline CDR1 SGHRS, CDR2 YFSETQ. The CDR3 covers 14 residues. V lost 3 bases to trimming and J lost 5 bases, with 11 bases between them. CDR3 protein: CASSWLSQNEKLFF. The CDR3 DNA reads as TGCGCCAGCAGCTGGTTAAGTCAAAATGAAAAACTGTTTTTT.

This clonotype has only a few counts. The CDR3 here is CASSYDSYEQYF. CDR3 in DNA: TGTGCCAGCAGCTACGACAGCTACGAGCAGTACTTC. The gene calls are TRBV5-6 and TRBJ2-7, with D possibly being TRBD1 (5 bases). Germline CDR1 SGHDT, CDR2 YYEEEE. The ends were cut back, 3 bases at V and 3 bases at J, with 7 bases in the middle. This CDR3 comprises 12 residues.

The rearrangement uses TRBV9 and TRBJ2-3; D is ambiguous. Trimming shortened V by 6 bases and J by 2 bases, and 16 bases separated the two germline ends. The CDR3 is 15 amino acids. Per germline, CDR1 SGDLS and CDR2 YYNGEE. As DNA, the CDR3 is TGTGCCAGCAACCTTGGCAGTTGGGACACAGATACGCAGTATTTT. Residues: CASNLGSWDTDTQYF.

V is TRBV11-2 and J is TRBJ2-3; D possibly corresponds to TRBD1 (6 bases). V lost 1 base and J 5 bases, leaving 13 bases between the germline ends. The CDR3 has 15 amino acids. Germline CDR1 reads SGHAT; CDR2 reads FQNNGV. CDR3 sequence (DNA): TGTGCCAGCAGCTTAGTTGGGGGCGCGGGAGATACGCAGTATTTT. It yields the protein CASSLVGGAGDTQYF.

This chain joins TRBV29-1 and TRBJ2-1; TRBD1 or TRBD2 may be the D gene (5 bases each). Per germline, CDR1 SQVTM and CDR2 ANQGSEA. Trimming removed 6 bases at V and 6 bases at J, with 15 bases between. The CDR3 runs to 13 residues. CDR3 DNA sequence: TGCAGCGTATCCGGGACGGTCTTCAATGAGCAGTTCTTC. This codes for CSVSGTVFNEQFF.

This chain joins TRBV20-1 and TRBJ2-3; tentatively, D is TRBD2 (6 bases). Trimming cost V 5 bases and J 1 base, with 13 bases left between them. The CDR3 spans 14 residues. Germline assignment: CDR1 DFQATT and CDR2 SNEGSKA (reference sequence). The CDR3 here is CSAPWGVGTDTQYF. In DNA, the CDR3 is TGCAGTGCTCCTTGGGGGGTGGGCACAGATACGCAGTATTTT.

This chain uses TRBV5-1 with TRBJ1-1, with unresolved D. The CDR3 is 14 amino acids. The V end lost 0 bases, the J end lost 3 bases, and 9 bases lay between the germline ends. In germline, CDR1 is SGHRS, CDR2 YFSETQ. The CDR3 loop is CASSLDAWDTEAFF. The CDR3 region has the DNA TGCGCCAGCAGCTTGGACGCGTGGGACACTGAAGCTTTCTTT.

The chain has TRBV7-9 and TRBJ2-1, with D perhaps matching TRBD1 (6 bases). Deletions cut 5 bases from V and 4 bases from J, with 15 bases between. The germline CDR1 and CDR2 sequences are SEHNR and FQNEAQ (reference sequence). CDR3 length: 15 amino acids. In nucleotides, the CDR3 is TGTGCCAGCAGCAGTACAGGGTTTCAATACAATGAGCAGTTCTTC. This sequence encodes CASSSTGFQYNEQFF.

This chain links TRBV6-5 with TRBJ2-7, with D tentatively TRBD2 (7 bases). Germline V lookup: CDR1 MNHEY, CDR2 SVGAGI. With 2 bases removed from V and 3 bases from J, the gap between germline ends came to 11 bases. CDR3 length equals 14 residues. CDR3 bases: TGTGCCAGCAGTTACGGGGGAGGGGGCTACGAGCAGTACTTC. Encoded protein: CASSYGGGGYEQYF.

This clonotype was seen more than once but under ten times. Sequence at one end of the junction differs from germline and may be a read error. The chain has TRBV4-1 and TRBJ1-2; tentative D call: TRBD1 (5 bases). This CDR3 spans 13 amino acids. Per the germline V gene, CDR1 is MGHRA and CDR2 is YSYEKL. The CDR3 bases are TGCGCCAGCAGCCAAGAACGGGGCTCATGGCCGGCCTTC. Translating it yields CASSQERGSWPAF.

In this sample, this clonotype turned up many times. The chain has TRBV12-3 or TRBV12-4 and TRBJ1-2; TRBD1 matches at 7 bases. The CDR3 sequence is 13 residues long. The J segment lost 5 bases and the V segment lost 5 bases, leaving 5 bases of the junction unmatched. The CDR3 DNA is TGTGCCAGCAGTCCGGGGACAGCTTATGGCTACACCTTC. Translation gives CASSPGTAYGYTF.

The rearrangement uses TRBV7-9 and TRBJ2-3; TRBD2 aligns across 11 bases. The CDR3 sequence is 16 residues long. J was trimmed by 4 bases and V by 4 bases; bases with no gene match: 7. Germline CDR1 is SEHNR and CDR2 is FQNEAQ (reference sequence). The CDR3 here is CASSSPRTSGSDTQYF. Written as DNA, the CDR3 is TGTGCCAGCAGCTCCCCAAGGACTAGCGGGTCAGATACGCAGTATTTT.